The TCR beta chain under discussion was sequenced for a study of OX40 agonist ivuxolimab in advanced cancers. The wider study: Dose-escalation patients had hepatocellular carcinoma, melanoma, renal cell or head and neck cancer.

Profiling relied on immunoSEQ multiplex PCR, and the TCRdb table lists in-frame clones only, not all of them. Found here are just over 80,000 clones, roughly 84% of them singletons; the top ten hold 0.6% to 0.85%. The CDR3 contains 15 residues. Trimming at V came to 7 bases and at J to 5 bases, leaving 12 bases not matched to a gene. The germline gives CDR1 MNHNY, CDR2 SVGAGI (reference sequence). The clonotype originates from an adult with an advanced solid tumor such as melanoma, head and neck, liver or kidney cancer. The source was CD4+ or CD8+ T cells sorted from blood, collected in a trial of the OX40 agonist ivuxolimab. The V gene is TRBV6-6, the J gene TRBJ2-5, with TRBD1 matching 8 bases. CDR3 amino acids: CASTLPSGGGETQYF. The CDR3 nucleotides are TGTGCCAGCACTTTACCGTCAGGGGGCGGGGAGACCCAGTACTTC.